This T cell receptor beta chain is from a study of blood T cell repertoires in COVID-19. Study summary: COVID-19 samples from acute and convalescent phases originated in the United States, Italy and Spain. PBMCs, B-cell-depleted T cells, or T cells were the source of the cDNA or gDNA that made up the material.

In the original workflow: Nucleated cell number was recorded as an estimate derived from reference gene primer amplification. Clones were sequenced by immunoSEQ multiplex PCR, and TCRdb holds only the in-frame ones, with some missing. The V and J calls and the clone size are those of that table, but D and trimming were determined from the DNA. The sample lists around 280,000 clones, approximately 86% occurring once. The sequence was collected from a woman aged 25 to 39 who had recovered from COVID-19. The sample taken for sequencing was peripheral blood.

CDR3 region: CASSYQGIGNTIYF. CDR3 nucleotides: TGTGCCAGCAGTTACCAGGGGATTGGAAACACCATATATTTT. J is TRBJ1-3 and V is TRBV6-5; D possibly corresponds to TRBD1 (6 bases). The CDR3 is 14 amino acids. Looked up from germline, CDR1 is MNHEY and CDR2 is SVGAGI. The V and J ends lost 2 bases and 3 bases respectively, with 8 bases between them.